This T cell receptor beta chain was recovered during a study of blood T cell repertoires in COVID-19. On the study more broadly: Sample material is recorded as cDNA or gDNA derived from T cells, B-cell-depleted T cells, or PBMCs.

The CDR3 is made up of 15 amino acids. In germline, CDR1 is SGHAT, CDR2 FQNNGV. Trimming shortened V by 0 bases and J by 0 bases, and 3 bases separated the two germline ends. Original methodology: Estimated nucleated cell counts came from reference gene primer amplification. Method: immunoSEQ multiplex PCR; TCRdb's copy keeps in-frame clones and lacks some. D and trimming were read from the DNA, whereas the V and J calls and clone size are those reported in that table. The table shows almost 90,000 clones, with over 70% occurring only once. The source is a man older than 75 with acute or convalescent COVID-19. The material sequenced was peripheral blood. The V and J genes are TRBV11-2 and TRBJ2-6, with unresolved D. The CDR3 loop reads CASSLDSSGANVLTF. The CDR3 nucleotides are TGTGCCAGCAGCTTAGACAGCTCTGGGGCCAACGTCCTGACTTTC.